This T cell receptor beta chain is from a study of tumor-infiltrating lymphocytes in primary liver carcinoma. The CDR3 has 12 residues. Germline V gives CDR1 SQVTM, CDR2 ANQGSEA. As regards this clonotype: One junction end disagrees with the germline gene, perhaps due to a read error.

Starting material for RNA and DNA co-extraction consisted of roughly 20-34 mg of unsorted bulk tissue. The study enrolled treatment-naive patients with chronic HBV infection. Over 80% of the cells in every tumor sample were viable tumor cells. Constant-region priming of 500 ng total RNA yielded TCR beta cDNA. Amplification in three nested multiplex PCR rounds with slightly modified ARM-PCR gave rise to TCR beta libraries. A C-beta reverse primer and TRBV1-TRBV30 forward primers served in each of the first two PCR rounds, at 10 cycles apiece. Each CDR3 protein is one row after TCRdb ran MiXCR on the multiplex PCR reads. Of about 190,000 distinct CDR3 sequences listed, 85% are singletons.

J is TRBJ1-4 and V is TRBV29-1; unclear D gene. The sequenced material came from tumor tissue from primary liver carcinoma. This TCR was sampled from a man aged 35-49 years with primary liver carcinoma and hepatitis B virus infection. This CDR3 is CSVGRTNGKLFF. CDR3 DNA sequence: TGTAGCGTTGGCCGAACTAATGGAAAACTGTTTTTT.